The rows below give T cell receptor beta chains drawn from one sample of a study of CD8 T cells in Susac syndrome. MiXCR, run by TCRdb on the immunoSEQ multiplex PCR reads, gives a single entry per CDR3 protein. Among fewer than 350,000 distinct CDR3 sequences listed, roughly 90% were seen once. The sequenced sample was CD8+ T cells from PBMCs. The source is a human donor with multiple sclerosis. CDR3s include the opening cysteine and the closing phenylalanine or tryptophan. A D gene is named only where the DNA matches it firmly. Rows may omit the clone size; those that give it use once, few, many or a size class.

NA,TRBV12-3/TRBV12-4,NA,16,TRBJ1-4,CASRRDTFATNEKLFF,TGTGCCAGCAGGCGGGACACCTTCGCAACTAATGAAAAACTGTTTTTT
NA,TRBV7-9,NA,15,TRBJ1-5,CASSLDWGGNQPQHF,TGTGCCAGCAGCTTAGACTGGGGAGGGAATCAGCCCCAGCATTTT
NA,TRBV6-4,NA,13,TRBJ2-3,CASSDDGRDTQYF,TGTGCCAGCAGTGACGACGGTAGAGATACGCAGTATTTT
NA,TRBV19,TRBD1,15,TRBJ2-5,CASSIWTGDAETQYF,TGTGCCAGTAGTATCTGGACAGGGGATGCGGAGACCCAGTACTTC
NA,TRBV20-1,NA,13,TRBJ2-7,CSARGLSEYEQYF,TGCAGTGCTAGGGGGCTTAGCGAATACGAGCAGTACTTC
NA,TRBV9,TRBD1,16,TRBJ1-2,CASSGPTGTGRAGYTF,TGTGCCAGCAGCGGTCCGACCGGGACAGGGCGAGCTGGCTACACCTTC
NA,TRBV4-3,TRBD1,15,TRBJ2-7,CASSQDWPGGYEQYF,TGCGCCAGCAGCCAAGATTGGCCAGGGGGCTACGAGCAGTACTTC
NA,TRBV28,NA,12,TRBJ1-1,CASGEGLTEAFF,TGTGCCAGCGGAGAGGGACTGACTGAAGCTTTCTTT
NA,TRBV2,NA,12,TRBJ2-1,CASSVRGGGQFF,TGTGCCAGCAGTGTAAGAGGGGGGGGACAGTTCTTC
NA,TRBV12-3/TRBV12-4,NA,16,TRBJ2-2,CASSLEGEGGPGELFF,TGTGCCAGCAGTTTAGAAGGGGAAGGGGGGCCCGGGGAGCTGTTTTTT
NA,TRBV14,NA,13,TRBJ2-3,CASSQARTDTQYF,TGTGCCAGCAGCCAAGCGAGGACAGATACGCAGTATTTT
NA,TRBV6-2/TRBV6-3,NA,13,TRBJ2-7,CASRMTVAYEQYF,TGTGCCAGCAGAATGACAGTTGCCTACGAGCAGTACTTC
once,TRBV6-6,TRBD1,14,TRBJ1-4,CASSGQVYNEKLFF,TGTGCCAGCAGTGGACAGGTCTATAATGAAAAACTGTTTTTT
NA,TRBV30,NA,13,TRBJ2-7,CAQDNGASYEQYF,TGTGCCCAAGACAACGGGGCATCCTACGAGCAGTACTTC
once,TRBV18,NA,14,TRBJ2-3,CASSPRLGTDTQYF,TGTGCCAGCTCACCACGTCTGGGCACAGATACGCAGTATTTT
NA,TRBV12-3/TRBV12-4,NA,11,TRBJ2-5,CASSLDETQYF,TGTGCCAGCAGTTTAGATGAGACCCAGTACTTC
NA,TRBV7-9,NA,14,TRBJ2-7,CASSFMGSSYEQYF,TGTGCCAGCAGCTTTATGGGAAGCTCCTACGAGCAGTACTTC
NA,TRBV29-1,NA,15,TRBJ2-1,CSVEEGTNSYNEQFF,TGCAGCGTTGAAGAAGGGACAAACTCCTACAATGAGCAGTTCTTC
NA,TRBV29-1,TRBD2,15,TRBJ2-3,CSHGPLAGDTDTQYF,TGCAGCCATGGCCCACTAGCGGGAGACACAGATACGCAGTATTTT
NA,TRBV5-4,NA,12,TRBJ2-7,CASSYRFSEQYF,TGTGCCAGCAGCTACAGGTTCAGCGAGCAGTACTTC
NA,TRBV9,NA,15,TRBJ2-5,CASSVGGSGQETQYF,TGTGCCAGCAGCGTAGGTGGGAGCGGACAAGAGACCCAGTACTTC
NA,TRBV7-9,NA,15,TRBJ1-1,CASSLNRGLNTEAFF,TGTGCCAGCAGCTTAAATAGGGGTTTGAACACTGAAGCTTTCTTT
NA,TRBV6-2/TRBV6-3,NA,15,TRBJ2-7,CASRMDGSLTDEQYF,TGTGCCAGCAGGATGGACGGGAGCTTGACGGACGAGCAGTACTTC
few,TRBV2,NA,11,TRBJ2-1,CASSVNNEQFF,TGTGCCAGCAGTGTAAACAATGAGCAGTTCTTC
once,TRBV27,TRBD2,18,TRBJ2-7,CASSSSGAGGPRAYEQYF,TGTGCCAGCAGTTCCTCGGGAGCGGGAGGCCCTCGGGCCTACGAGCAGTACTTC
NA,TRBV20-1,NA,20,TRBJ2-4,CSARGARRGASTIIQNIQYF,TGCAGTGCTAGAGGCGCGCGTCGAGGGGCTAGTACGATTATCCAAAACATTCAGTACTTC
NA,TRBV5-5,TRBD1,17,TRBJ2-1,CASSLLGQGLSYNEQFF,TGTGCCAGCAGCTTACTAGGACAGGGACTCTCCTACAATGAGCAGTTCTTC
NA,TRBV27,NA,16,TRBJ2-1,CASSPYGGPLSNEQFF,TGTGCCAGCAGTCCTTATGGGGGGCCACTATCCAATGAGCAGTTCTTC
NA,TRBV6-1,TRBD2,17,TRBJ2-6,CASSPRTRLAGANVLTF,TGTGCCAGCAGCCCCCGGACTAGGCTTGCTGGGGCCAACGTCCTGACTTTC
NA,TRBV27,TRBD2,19,TRBJ2-7,CATGPLGPTSGGDSYEQYF,TGTGCCACCGGTCCCCTTGGGCCCACTAGCGGGGGGGACTCCTACGAGCAGTACTTC
NA,TRBV7-2,TRBD1,16,TRBJ2-5,CASSFLSGQPVRTQYF,TGTGCCAGCAGCTTCCTGTCGGGACAGCCTGTGAGGACCCAGTACTTC
NA,TRBV20-1,NA,14,TRBJ2-7,CSARGAGGIYEQYF,TGCAGTGCTAGAGGGGCAGGGGGGATCTACGAGCAGTACTTC
NA,TRBV9,NA,16,TRBJ2-1,CASSAQVGTAYNEQFF,TGTGCCAGCAGCGCACAAGTCGGAACAGCCTACAATGAGCAGTTCTTC
NA,TRBV7-9,NA,15,TRBJ2-5,CASSLVGSPKETQYF,TGTGCCAGCAGCTTAGTAGGGTCTCCCAAAGAGACCCAGTACTTC
NA,TRBV7-9,NA,13,TRBJ2-1,CASSPPAAHEQFF,TGTGCCAGCAGCCCCCCCGCAGCGCATGAGCAGTTCTTC
NA,TRBV27,NA,15,TRBJ2-2,CASSFMGMGTGELFF,TGTGCCAGCAGTTTCATGGGAATGGGGACCGGGGAGCTGTTTTTT
NA,TRBV7-8,TRBD1,14,TRBJ1-2,CASSFAGQGYGYTF,TGTGCCAGCAGCTTCGCGGGACAGGGGTATGGCTACACCTTC
NA,TRBV29-1,NA,15,TRBJ2-4,CSVILSGTSENIQYF,TGCAGCGTCATACTATCCGGGACCTCGGAAAACATTCAGTACTTC
NA,TRBV5-1,TRBD2,17,TRBJ2-1,CASSRGLAGVADNEQFF,TGCGCCAGCAGCAGGGGACTAGCGGGAGTTGCCGACAATGAGCAGTTCTTC
NA,TRBV10-3,NA,11,TRBJ2-7,CAISESGEQYF,TGTGCCATCAGTGAGTCTGGCGAGCAGTACTTC
NA,TRBV5-6,NA,13,TRBJ1-1,CASSFETNTEAFF,TGTGCCAGCAGCTTTGAGACGAACACTGAAGCTTTCTTT
NA,TRBV28,TRBD1,15,TRBJ2-5,CASSWATGGRETQYF,TGTGCCAGCAGTTGGGCCACAGGGGGCAGGGAGACCCAGTACTTC
NA,TRBV13,NA,15,TRBJ2-7,CASSQRGALAYEQYF,TGTGCCAGCAGCCAACGGGGGGCACTGGCCTACGAGCAGTACTTC
NA,TRBV29-1,NA,13,TRBJ2-7,CSVEGQGIFEQYF,TGCAGCGTTGAAGGGCAGGGGATTTTCGAGCAGTACTTC
NA,TRBV4-3,NA,12,TRBJ2-1,CASSLLGSEQSF,TGCGCCAGCAGCCTTTTAGGGAGTGAGCAGTCCTTC